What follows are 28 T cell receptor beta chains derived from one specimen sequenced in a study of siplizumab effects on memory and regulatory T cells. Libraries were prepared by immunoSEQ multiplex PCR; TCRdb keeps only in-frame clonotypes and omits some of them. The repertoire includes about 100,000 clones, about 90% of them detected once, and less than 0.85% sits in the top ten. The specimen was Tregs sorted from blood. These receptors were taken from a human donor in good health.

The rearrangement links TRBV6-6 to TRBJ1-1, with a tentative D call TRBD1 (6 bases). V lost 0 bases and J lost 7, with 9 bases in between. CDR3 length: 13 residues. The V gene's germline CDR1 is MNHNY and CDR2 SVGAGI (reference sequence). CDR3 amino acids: CASSYSRTDEAFF. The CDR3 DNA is TGTGCCAGCAGTTACTCTAGGACAGATGAAGCTTTCTTT.

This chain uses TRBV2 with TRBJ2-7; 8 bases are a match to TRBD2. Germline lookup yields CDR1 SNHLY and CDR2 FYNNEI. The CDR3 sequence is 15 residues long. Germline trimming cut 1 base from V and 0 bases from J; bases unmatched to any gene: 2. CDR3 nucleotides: TGTGCCAGCAGTGAAGGACTAGCGAGCTCCTACGAGCAGTACTTC. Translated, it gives CASSEGLASSYEQYF.

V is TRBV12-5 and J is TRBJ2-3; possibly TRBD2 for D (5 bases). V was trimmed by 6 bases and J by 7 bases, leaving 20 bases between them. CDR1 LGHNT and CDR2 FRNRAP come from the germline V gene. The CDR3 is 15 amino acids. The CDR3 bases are TGTGCTAGTGGCGATACCCGGACTCGATCTAATACGCAGTATTTT. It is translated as CASGDTRTRSNTQYF.

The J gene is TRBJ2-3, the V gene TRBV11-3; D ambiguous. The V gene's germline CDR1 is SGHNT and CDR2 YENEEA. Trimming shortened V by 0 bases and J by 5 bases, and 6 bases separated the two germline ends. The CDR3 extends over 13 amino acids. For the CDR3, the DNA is TGTGCCAGCAGCTTAGATCGGATAGATACGCAGTATTTT. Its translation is CASSLDRIDTQYF. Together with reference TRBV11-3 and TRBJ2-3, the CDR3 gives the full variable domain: EAGVVQSPRYKIIEKKQPVAFWCNPISGHNTLYWYLQNLGQGPELLIRYENEEAVDDSQLPKDRFSAERLKGVDSTLKIQPAELGDSAVYLCASSLDRIDTQYFGPGTRLTVL.

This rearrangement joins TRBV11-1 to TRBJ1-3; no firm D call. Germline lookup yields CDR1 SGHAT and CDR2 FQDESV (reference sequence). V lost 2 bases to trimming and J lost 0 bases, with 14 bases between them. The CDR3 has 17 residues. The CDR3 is CASSLQPAENSGNTIYF. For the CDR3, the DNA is TGTGCCAGCAGCTTACAGCCGGCGGAAAACTCTGGAAACACCATATATTTT. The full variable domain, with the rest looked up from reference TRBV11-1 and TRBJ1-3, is EAEVAQSPRYKITEKSQAVAFWCDPISGHATLYWYRQILGQGPELLVQFQDESVVDDSQLPKDRFSAERLKGVDSTLKIQPAELGDSAMYLCASSLQPAENSGNTIYFGEGSWLTVV.

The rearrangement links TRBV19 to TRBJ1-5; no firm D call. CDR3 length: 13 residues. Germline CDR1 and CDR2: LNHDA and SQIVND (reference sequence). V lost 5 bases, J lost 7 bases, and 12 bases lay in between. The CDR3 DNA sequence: TGTGCCAGTAGTCGGCAGGTCGACCAGCCCCAGCATTTT. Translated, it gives CASSRQVDQPQHF.

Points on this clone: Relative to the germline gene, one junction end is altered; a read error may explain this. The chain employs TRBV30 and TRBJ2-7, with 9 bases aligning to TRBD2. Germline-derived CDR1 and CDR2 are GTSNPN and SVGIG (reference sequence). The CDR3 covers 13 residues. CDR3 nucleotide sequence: TGTGCCTGGAGCCCCGGGGGTTCCGGGACTAGCTTTTTC. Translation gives CAWSPGGSGTSFF. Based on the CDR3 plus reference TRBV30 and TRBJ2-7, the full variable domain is SQTIHQWPATLVQPVGSPLSLECTVEGTSNPNLYWYRQAAGRGLQLLFYSVGIGQISSEVPQNLSASRPQDRQFILSSKKLLLSDSGFYLCAWSPGGSGTSFFGPGTRLTVT.

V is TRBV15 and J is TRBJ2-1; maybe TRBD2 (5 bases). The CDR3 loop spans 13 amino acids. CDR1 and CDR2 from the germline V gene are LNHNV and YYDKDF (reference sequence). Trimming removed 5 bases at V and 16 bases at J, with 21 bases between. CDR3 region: CATSSGLTNDLFF. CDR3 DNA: TGTGCCACCAGCTCTGGACTGACCAATGATTTATTCTTC.

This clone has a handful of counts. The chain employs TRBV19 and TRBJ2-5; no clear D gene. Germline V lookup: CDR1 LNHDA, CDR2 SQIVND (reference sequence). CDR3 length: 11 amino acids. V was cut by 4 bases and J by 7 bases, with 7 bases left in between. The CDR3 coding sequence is TGTGCCAGTAGTACAGCAGGGACCCAGTACTTC. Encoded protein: CASSTAGTQYF.

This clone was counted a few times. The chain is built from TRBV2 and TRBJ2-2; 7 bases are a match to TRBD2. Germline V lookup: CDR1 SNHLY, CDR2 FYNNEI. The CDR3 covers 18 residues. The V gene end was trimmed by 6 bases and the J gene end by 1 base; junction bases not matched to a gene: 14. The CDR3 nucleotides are TGTGCCAGCAGAGAGAGACTAGCTCCCCGGGGGAACACCGGGGAGCTGTTTTTT. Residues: CASRERLAPRGNTGELFF.

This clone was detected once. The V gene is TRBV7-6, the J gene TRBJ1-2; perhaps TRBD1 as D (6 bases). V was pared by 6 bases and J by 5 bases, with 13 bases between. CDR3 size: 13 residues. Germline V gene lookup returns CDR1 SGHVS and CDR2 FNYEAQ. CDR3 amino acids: CASSTNDRYGYTF. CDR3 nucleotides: TGTGCCAGCAGTACGAATGACAGGTATGGCTACACCTTC.

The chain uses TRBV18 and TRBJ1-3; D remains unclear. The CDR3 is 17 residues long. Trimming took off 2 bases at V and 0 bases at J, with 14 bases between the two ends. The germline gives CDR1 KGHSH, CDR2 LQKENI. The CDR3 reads CASSPTMLLGSGNTIYF. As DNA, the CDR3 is TGTGCCAGCTCACCAACGATGTTACTGGGCTCTGGAAACACCATATATTTT.

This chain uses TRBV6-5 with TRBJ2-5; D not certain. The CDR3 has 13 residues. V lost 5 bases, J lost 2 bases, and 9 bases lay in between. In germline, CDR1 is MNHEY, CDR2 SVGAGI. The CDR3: CASSAQLQETQYF. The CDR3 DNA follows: TGTGCCAGCAGTGCACAGCTACAAGAGACCCAGTACTTC.

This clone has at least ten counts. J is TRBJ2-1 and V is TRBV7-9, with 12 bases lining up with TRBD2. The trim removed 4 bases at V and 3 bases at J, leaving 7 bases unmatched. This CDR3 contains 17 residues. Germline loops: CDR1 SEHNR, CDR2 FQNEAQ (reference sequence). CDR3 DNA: TGTGCCAGCAGCTCCCGGACTAGCGGGACCTACTACAATGAGCAGTTCTTC. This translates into CASSSRTSGTYYNEQFF.

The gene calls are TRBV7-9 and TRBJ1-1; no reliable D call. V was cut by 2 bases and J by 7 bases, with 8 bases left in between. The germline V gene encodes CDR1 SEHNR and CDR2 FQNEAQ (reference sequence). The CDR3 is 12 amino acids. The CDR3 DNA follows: TGTGCCAGCAGCTTAAATTACGGTGAAGCTTTCTTT. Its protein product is CASSLNYGEAFF.

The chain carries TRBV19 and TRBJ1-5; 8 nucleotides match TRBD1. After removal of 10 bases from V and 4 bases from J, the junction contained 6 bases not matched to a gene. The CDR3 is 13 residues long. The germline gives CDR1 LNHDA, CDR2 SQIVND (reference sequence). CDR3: CATQDRANQPQHF. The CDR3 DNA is TGTGCCACTCAGGACAGGGCTAATCAGCCCCAGCATTTT.

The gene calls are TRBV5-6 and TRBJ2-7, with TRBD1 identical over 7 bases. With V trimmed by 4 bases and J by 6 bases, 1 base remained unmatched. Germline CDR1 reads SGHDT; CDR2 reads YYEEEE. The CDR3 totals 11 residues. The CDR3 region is CASSGQAEQYF. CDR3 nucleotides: TGTGCCAGCAGCGGACAGGCCGAGCAGTACTTC.

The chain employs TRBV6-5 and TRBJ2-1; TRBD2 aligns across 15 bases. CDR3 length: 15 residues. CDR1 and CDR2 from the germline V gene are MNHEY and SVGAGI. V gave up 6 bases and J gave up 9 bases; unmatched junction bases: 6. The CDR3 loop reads CASSRTSGRVVEQFF. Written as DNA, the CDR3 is TGTGCCAGCAGCCGGACTAGCGGGAGGGTTGTTGAGCAGTTCTTC.

CDR3 loop: CSVEGTLRSYGYTF. As DNA, the CDR3 is TGCAGCGTTGAAGGGACACTTCGAAGCTATGGCTACACCTTC. V usage is TRBV29-1 and J usage is TRBJ1-2; maybe TRBD1 (5 bases). The germline V and J ends were trimmed by 1 base and 4 bases, with 13 bases remaining between them. The CDR3 consists of 14 residues. Germline CDR1 and CDR2: SQVTM and ANQGSEA.

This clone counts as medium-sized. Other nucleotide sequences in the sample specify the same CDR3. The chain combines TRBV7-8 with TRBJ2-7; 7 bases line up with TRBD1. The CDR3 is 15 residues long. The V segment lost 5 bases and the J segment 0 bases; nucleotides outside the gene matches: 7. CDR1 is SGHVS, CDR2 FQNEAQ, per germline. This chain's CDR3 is CASSPLRDSSYEQYF. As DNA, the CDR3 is TGTGCCAGCAGCCCGCTCCGGGACAGCTCCTACGAGCAGTACTTC.

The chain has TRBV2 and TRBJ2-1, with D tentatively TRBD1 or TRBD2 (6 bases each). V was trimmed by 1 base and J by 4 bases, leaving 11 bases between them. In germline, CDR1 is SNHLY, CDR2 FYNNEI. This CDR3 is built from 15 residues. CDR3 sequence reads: CASSEDGGGYNEQFF. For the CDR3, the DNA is TGTGCCAGCAGTGAAGACGGGGGCGGATACAATGAGCAGTTCTTC.

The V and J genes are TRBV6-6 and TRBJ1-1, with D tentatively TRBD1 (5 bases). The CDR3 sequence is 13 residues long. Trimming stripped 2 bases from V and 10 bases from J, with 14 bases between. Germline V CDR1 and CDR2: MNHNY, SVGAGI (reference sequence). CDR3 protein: CASSYHPTGGAFF. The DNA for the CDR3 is TGTGCCAGCAGTTACCACCCAACCGGGGGAGCTTTCTTT.

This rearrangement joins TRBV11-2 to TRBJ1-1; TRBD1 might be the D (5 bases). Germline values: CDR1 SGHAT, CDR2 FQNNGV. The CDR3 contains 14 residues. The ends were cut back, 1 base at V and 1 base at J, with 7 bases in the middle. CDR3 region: CASSLVRGNTEAFF. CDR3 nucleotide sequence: TGTGCCAGCAGCTTAGTTAGGGGGAACACTGAAGCTTTCTTT.

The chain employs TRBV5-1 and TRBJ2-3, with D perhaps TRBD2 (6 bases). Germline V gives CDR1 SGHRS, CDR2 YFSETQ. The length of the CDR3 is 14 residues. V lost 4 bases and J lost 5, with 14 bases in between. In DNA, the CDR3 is TGCGCCAGCAGCAACCGGGACTCCGTAGATACGCAGTATTTT. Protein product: CASSNRDSVDTQYF.

The CDR3 loop is CASSEGQGKSETQYF. CDR3 sequence (DNA): TGTGCCAGCAGTGAGGGACAGGGCAAGTCAGAGACCCAGTACTTC. The J gene is TRBJ2-5, the V gene TRBV6-1, with TRBD1 matching over 9 bases. The germline V gene has CDR1 MNHNS and CDR2 SASEGT. The trim removed 3 bases at V and 4 bases at J, leaving 6 bases unmatched. This CDR3 has 15 amino acids.

The CDR3 region is CASSASGRASNEQFF. In DNA, the CDR3 is TGTGCCAGCAGCGCTAGCGGGAGGGCCTCGAATGAGCAGTTCTTC. The rearrangement joins TRBV7-2 to TRBJ2-1, with 12 bases identical to TRBD2. The CDR3 loop spans 15 amino acids. J was trimmed by 7 bases and V by 5 bases; bases with no gene match: 6. CDR1 is SGHTA, CDR2 FQGNSA, per germline.

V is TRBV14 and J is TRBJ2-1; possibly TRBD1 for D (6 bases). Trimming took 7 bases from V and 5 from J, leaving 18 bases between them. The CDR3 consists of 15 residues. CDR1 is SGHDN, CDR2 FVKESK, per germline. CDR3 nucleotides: TGTGCCAGCACCAGGTTGGGGGCGTTCAACAATGAGCAGTTCTTC. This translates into CASTRLGAFNNEQFF.

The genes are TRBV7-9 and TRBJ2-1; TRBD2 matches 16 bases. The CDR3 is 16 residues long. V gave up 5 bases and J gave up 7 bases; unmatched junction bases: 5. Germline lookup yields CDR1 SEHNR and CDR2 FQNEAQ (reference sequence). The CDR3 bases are TGTGCCAGCAGCCCCGGGACTAGCGGGAGGGTTAATGAGCAGTTCTTC. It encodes CASSPGTSGRVNEQFF.